This is a list of T cell receptor beta chains from one sample in a study of shared clonotypes between healthy human individuals. Generated by immunoSEQ multiplex PCR, the TCRdb table keeps only in-frame clones and is missing some. Among millions of clones listed, 95% were seen once. The sample was naive CD4+ T cells sorted from blood. These receptors were taken from a man aged 18 to 30 in good health. Each CDR3 is given with its conserved first and last residue. The order of the fields is J gene, D gene, V gene, clone size, CDR3 DNA, CDR3 protein. A D gene is named only where the DNA matches it firmly. Rows give clone size only sometimes, using once, few, many, or a class for an expanded clone.

TRBJ1-6,TRBD1,TRBV2,-,TGTGCCAGCACCCAAATCGGACAGGGTAGGCTCCACTTT,CASTQIGQGRLHF
TRBJ2-5,TRBD1,TRBV7-2,-,TGTGCCAGCAGATCCGGGACAGGGGGTATGTGGACCCAGTACTTC,CASRSGTGGMWTQYF
TRBJ1-1,TRBD1,TRBV7-2,-,TGTGCCAGCAGCTTAGCCATAGTGACAGGGAAGGGCTACGCTTTCTTT,CASSLAIVTGKGYAFF
TRBJ2-3,-,TRBV5-1,once,TGCGCCAGCAGCTTGAGGCGGCGGGCTAGCACAGATACGCAGTATTTT,CASSLRRRASTDTQYF
TRBJ1-2,-,TRBV4-1,-,TGCGCCAGCAGCCCAGGGGATACTAACTATGGCTACACCTTC,CASSPGDTNYGYTF
TRBJ2-3,-,TRBV9,-,TGTGCCAGCAGCGTGGGGTCCGATACGCAGTATTTT,CASSVGSDTQYF
TRBJ2-7,TRBD1,TRBV9,-,TGTGCCAGCAGCGTTACAGGGGCCTCCTACGAGCAGTACTTC,CASSVTGASYEQYF
TRBJ2-7,TRBD1,TRBV6-5,-,TGTGCCAGCAGTTACGGCAGGGACAGGGGGGTCTACGAGCAGTACTTC,CASSYGRDRGVYEQYF
TRBJ1-2,-,TRBV5-6,-,TGTGCCAGCAGCCGACAGGTCAGCTACACCTTC,CASSRQVSYTF
TRBJ2-7,TRBD2,TRBV6-1,-,TGTGCCAGCACCCCGGGACTAGCCGGATACGAGCAGTACTTC,CASTPGLAGYEQYF
TRBJ2-2,-,TRBV30,-,TGTGCCTGGAGTGTAAGTTCTACCGGGGAGCTGTTTTTT,CAWSVSSTGELFF
TRBJ1-4,-,TRBV4-1,-,TGCGCCAGCAGCCAAGCCGACAGTTCTAATAATGAAAAACTGTTTTTT,CASSQADSSNNEKLFF
TRBJ2-3,-,TRBV5-6,-,TGTGCCAGCACCCTAAAGGGGAGCACAGATACGCAGTATTTT,CASTLKGSTDTQYF
TRBJ1-5,-,TRBV5-6,-,TGTGCCAGCACCACTTTCGACCGGGACCCGCGGAATCAGCCCCAGCATTTT,CASTTFDRDPRNQPQHF
TRBJ2-3,TRBD1,TRBV29-1,-,TGCAGCGCTCGGACAGGCCTCACAGATACGCAGTATTTT,CSARTGLTDTQYF
TRBJ2-6,-,TRBV2,-,TGTGCCAGCAGTGGGGACGGGGCCAACGTCCTGACTTTC,CASSGDGANVLTF
TRBJ2-5,TRBD2,TRBV7-2,-,TGTGCCAGCATTCGGGGGGGGACGGAGACCCAGTACTTC,CASIRGGTETQYF
TRBJ1-6,TRBD1,TRBV5-4,many,TGTGCCAGCAGCCGGGACAGGGGGAGTTATAATTCACCCCTCCACTTT,CASSRDRGSYNSPLHF
TRBJ1-5,-,TRBV19,-,TGTGCCAGTACGAACAACGACAATCAGCCCCAGCATTTT,CASTNNDNQPQHF
TRBJ1-1,TRBD1,TRBV6-5,-,TGTGCCAGCAGCCTAGACAGGGGGCGGACTGAAGCTTTCTTT,CASSLDRGRTEAFF
TRBJ1-4,-,TRBV14,-,TGTGCCAGCAGCCAGACGATGGGAGAAAAACTGTTTTTT,CASSQTMGEKLFF
TRBJ1-1,-,TRBV6-1,-,TGTGCCAGCAGTGCTAGGGACGGATACACTGAAGCTTTCTTT,CASSARDGYTEAFF
TRBJ1-2,TRBD1,TRBV5-4,-,TGTGCCAGCACCCAAGACAGGGGGCTTCTTAACTATGGCTACACCTTC,CASTQDRGLLNYGYTF
TRBJ1-2,TRBD1,TRBV30,-,TGTGCCTGGGGAGAGGGACAGAACTATGGCTACACCTTC,CAWGEGQNYGYTF
TRBJ1-6,-,TRBV6-4,-,TGTGCCAGCAGTGACGGACAGAATTCACCCCTCCACTTT,CASSDGQNSPLHF